The present T cell receptor (beta chain) was sequenced within a study of cytomegalovirus exposure and HLA in healthy donors. Study outcomes and limitations: A few CMV-associated chains were confirmed in vitro to be specific for CMV antigens. In a later analysis, TCR beta V- and J-gene trimming was associated with a missense DCLRE1C variant. Evidence from a later analysis indicated that most CMV-associated TCR beta chains looked HLA-restricted.

With respect to this clone: Its target is not known.

Use of 60 Vbeta and 13 Jbeta primers characterized the PCR. Some clones are missing from TCRdb's copy, which holds only in-frame ones; the method was immunoSEQ multiplex PCR. The table lists 200,000 or so clones, approximately 80% of them singletons. CDR1 SGDLS and CDR2 YYNGEE come from the germline V gene. This CDR3 is 15 amino acids long. Trimming removed 0 bases at V and 2 bases at J, with 9 bases between. The gene calls are TRBV9 and TRBJ2-1; no reliable D call. Sequenced sample: PBMCs. This sequence originates from a boy between 2 and 15 years old in good health and CMV-seronegative. The CDR3 DNA follows: TGTGCCAGCAGCGTAGGGTACACAACCTACAATGAGCAGTTCTTC. It encodes CASSVGYTTYNEQFF.